Included here is one T cell receptor beta chain sequence, with context. Its antigen remains unknown. The record originates from a study of human T cells and chemical hapten exposure. Study as a whole: The sensitizer, 2% DPC, was used on about 2 cm by about 2 cm of upper inner arm skin. Small pooled library volume differences mainly caused per-sample TCR yield variation.

The CDR3 sequence is 16 residues long. The V gene's germline CDR1 is SGHNT and CDR2 YYREEE (reference sequence). V was shortened by 3 bases and J by 0 bases, with 16 bases between the two germline ends. Time point noted: patch test 1, 2 weeks after DPC sensitization. Sample treatment: therapeutic diphenylcyclopropenone sensitization with weekly scalp DPC. Prior to each patch test being applied, blood was drawn. Study results and limitations: PT1 expanded TCR counts correlated positively with patch test score.

TCRdb reprocessed the RACE reads with MiXCR, giving one entry per CDR3 protein. This table holds 85,000 to 100,000 distinct CDR3 sequences, around 11% found once. The V gene is TRBV5-4, the J gene TRBJ2-7; D unresolved. Here the sequenced sample was whole blood, taken in connection with sensitization to the hapten diphenylcyclopropenone (DPC). The TCR comes from a woman in her thirties or forties with alopecia areata. Some clones in this sample may be carry-over from other donors' samples. DNA of the CDR3: TGTGCCAGCAGCTCAAGCTCGGGCCGCTCCTCCTACGAGCAGTACTTC. Its protein product is CASSSSSGRSSYEQYF.